The T cell receptor (beta chain) under discussion was sequenced for a study of blood T cell repertoires in COVID-19. Ages ranged from about 18 to 89 years, with residence in about 23 US areas. Measured with immunoSEQ multiplex PCR; TCRdb has only the in-frame clones, and not every one. Of roughly 170,000 clones detected, more than 65% appear once; the ten largest clones hold roughly 18%. This receptor was obtained from a man in his 60s who had recovered from COVID-19. The sequenced sample was PBMCs or T cells enriched from blood (not recorded which).

CDR3 bases: TGTGCCAGCAGGGAGGGCGGTCAGCCCCAGCATTTT. Its translation is CASREGGQPQHF. This chain links TRBV6-5 with TRBJ1-5; D is ambiguous. CDR3 length: 12 residues. Trimming cost V 6 bases and J 6 bases, with 9 bases left between them. CDR1 and CDR2 (germline): MNHEY, SVGAGI.